The T cell receptor beta chain described here comes from a study of Graves' ophthalmopathy and Graves' hyperthyroidism. Per germline, CDR1 SGHAT and CDR2 FQNNGV. V lost 0 bases and J lost 5, with 8 bases in between. The CDR3 sequence is 13 residues long. Exclusion criteria comprised other autoimmune diseases, uncontrolled infections, pregnancy or lactation in patients. Each diagnosis was determined on the basis of clinical symptoms, serum thyroxine, TRAb, thyroid ultrasound and orbital computed tomography. Transcripts of RNA were the source for amplifying TCR beta CDR3 regions. HTBI primers served in a first-round RT-PCR, which a second-round multiplex PCR followed. TCRdb independently ran MiXCR on the multiplex PCR reads; one entry per CDR3 protein. The sample records a few hundred thousand distinct CDR3 sequences, 15% to 20% being singletons.

This TCR was recovered from a woman younger than 30 with Graves' ophthalmopathy. The sample comprised peripheral blood. The rearrangement links TRBV11-2 to TRBJ2-7; the D is unclear. In DNA form, the CDR3 reads TGTGCCAGCAGCTTAGATCCCAGGCACGAGCAGTACTTC. Its protein is CASSLDPRHEQYF.